A single sample gave rise to the 12 T cell receptor beta chains below, sequenced in a study of CD8 T cells in Susac syndrome. An amount of RNA that ranged from roughly 0.45 to 1 ug was reverse transcribed with random hexamers. TCRdb re-analysed the immunoSEQ multiplex PCR reads in MiXCR, keeping a single row per CDR3 protein. This repertoire shows 200,000 to 250,000 distinct CDR3 sequences, about 94% found once; its top ten account for about 0.12%. Sequenced: CD8+ T cells from PBMCs. Source of these receptors: a human donor with multiple sclerosis.

The rearrangement uses TRBV11-3 and TRBJ1-3, with unresolved D. Germline V gene sequence: CDR1 SGHNT, CDR2 YENEEA. Trimming took off 2 bases at V and 0 bases at J, with 8 bases between the two ends. This CDR3 spans 15 amino acids. The CDR3 nucleotides are TGTGCCAGCAGCTTATTTCCCGGCTCTGGAAACACCATATATTTT. Protein product: CASSLFPGSGNTIYF.

The J gene is TRBJ2-7, the V gene TRBV27; D is unresolved. The V gene lost 3 bases and the J gene lost 1 base, with 10 bases spanning the gap. In germline, CDR1 is MNHEY, CDR2 SMNVEV (reference sequence). CDR3 length: 14 residues. Here the CDR3 DNA reads TGTGCCAGCAGTTTTCTCGGTGGGTCCTACGAGCAGTACTTC. This encodes CASSFLGGSYEQYF.

The chain uses TRBV2 and TRBJ2-7, with 8 bases lining up with TRBD1. Losses at the gene ends were 6 bases for V and 7 bases for J; bases not matched to a gene: 11. CDR1 SNHLY and CDR2 FYNNEI come from the germline V gene. CDR3 length equals 14 residues. The CDR3: CASSPRQGAGEQYF. CDR3 DNA: TGTGCCAGCAGCCCTCGGCAGGGGGCTGGGGAGCAGTACTTC.

CDR3 amino acids: CASSFNARTGEQFF. The CDR3 DNA sequence: TGTGCCAGCAGCTTTAACGCCCGGACGGGTGAGCAGTTCTTC. The V call is TRBV13, the J call TRBJ2-1; D is undetermined. The germline CDR1 and CDR2 sequences are PRHDT and FYEKMQ (reference sequence). This CDR3 spans 14 amino acids. Trimming took 3 bases from V and 9 from J, leaving 15 bases between them.

The chain couples TRBV2 to TRBJ2-3; TRBD1 might be the D (6 bases). The CDR3 loop spans 16 amino acids. Deletions cut 4 bases from V and 6 bases from J, with 20 bases between. Germline CDR1 is SNHLY and CDR2 is FYNNEI. This chain's CDR3 is CASSAGRGIVGDTQYF. In nucleotides, the CDR3 is TGTGCCAGCAGTGCGGGCAGGGGAATAGTAGGTGATACGCAGTATTTT.

V gene TRBV20-1 combines with J gene TRBJ2-7, with TRBD1 as a possible D gene (6 bases). This CDR3 has 15 residues. Germline CDR1 DFQATT, CDR2 SNEGSKA (reference sequence). CDR3 coding DNA: TGCAGCGCCGGGACATCGGCAAGGAGCTCCTACGAGCAGTACTTC. Encoded protein: CSAGTSARSSYEQYF.

V gene TRBV7-8 combines with J gene TRBJ1-1, with 11 bases identical to TRBD1. CDR3 size: 15 residues. Germline V CDR1 and CDR2: SGHVS, FQNEAQ. V lost 6 bases, J lost 5 bases, and 8 bases stayed unmatched. The CDR3 loop reads CASRRTGGSGTEAFF. The CDR3 region has the DNA TGTGCCAGCAGAAGGACAGGGGGCAGTGGAACTGAAGCTTTCTTT.

The V call is TRBV20-1, the J call TRBJ2-1, with 10 bases lining up with TRBD2. After removal of 5 bases from V and 4 bases from J, the junction contained 8 bases not matched to a gene. Germline V CDR1 and CDR2: DFQATT, SNEGSKA (reference sequence). The CDR3 is 15 amino acids. CDR3 coding DNA: TGCAGTGCTCAACACACTAGCGGGGCTTACAATGAGCAGTTCTTC. Protein: CSAQHTSGAYNEQFF.

The gene calls are TRBV30 and TRBJ2-3; D is undetermined. The V gene lost 8 bases and the J gene lost 0 bases, with 12 bases spanning the gap. The CDR3 has 13 amino acids. Germline loops: CDR1 GTSNPN, CDR2 SVGIG (reference sequence). This CDR3 is CAGAVSSTDTQYF. The CDR3 DNA sequence: TGTGCCGGAGCAGTCTCTAGCACAGATACGCAGTATTTT.

The chain uses TRBV6-5 and TRBJ1-2; D remains unclear. There are 13 residues in the CDR3. V was trimmed by 5 bases and J by 2 bases, leaving 9 bases between them. CDR1 is MNHEY and CDR2 is SVGAGI in the germline V gene. CDR3 coding DNA: TGTGCCAGCAGTCCTGGACGGAACTATGGCTACACCTTC. It translates to CASSPGRNYGYTF.

The chain links TRBV7-9 to TRBJ2-7; D could derive from TRBD1 or TRBD2 (5 bases each). The CDR3 totals 14 residues. The germline V gene encodes CDR1 SEHNR and CDR2 FQNEAQ (reference sequence). Trimming removed 6 bases at V and 4 bases at J, with 16 bases between. The CDR3 spells CASSSPGPSYEQYF. In DNA, the CDR3 is TGTGCCAGCAGTTCTCCGGGACCGTCATACGAGCAGTACTTC.

The chain's CDR3 is CASSVEGALHNEQFF. The CDR3 nucleotides read TGTGCCAGCAGCGTCGAGGGGGCCCTCCATAATGAGCAGTTCTTC. The chain is built from TRBV9 and TRBJ2-1; 7 positions agree with TRBD1. This CDR3 is 15 amino acids long. CDR1 and CDR2 (germline): SGDLS, YYNGEE. J was trimmed by 7 bases and V by 2 bases; bases with no gene match: 9.